This T cell receptor beta chain was retrieved from a study of blood T cell repertoires in COVID-19. Overall study context: Donors in the United States, Italy and Spain gave samples during acute or convalescent COVID-19. The analysed material was cDNA or gDNA that came from T cells, B-cell-depleted T cells, or PBMCs.

Per the original data handling: Amplification of reference gene primers provided the estimated nucleated cell counts. TCRdb's copy holds only in-frame clones and misses some; the assay was immunoSEQ multiplex PCR. The DNA gave D and trimming, while V, J and clone size come from that table. The sample includes nearly 45,000 clones, about 85% of them seen just once. Unmatched junction bases numbered 7, after V lost 5 bases and J lost 2 bases. Germline V gene sequence: CDR1 MNHEY, CDR2 SMNVEV (reference sequence). This CDR3 region has 16 residues. Sample: peripheral blood. The chain carries TRBV27 and TRBJ2-5, with 11 bases that match TRBD2. This sequence originates from a woman older than 75 with acute or convalescent COVID-19. The CDR3 DNA reads as TGTGCCAGCAGTAAATTGGGGACTAGCGGACAAGAGACCCAGTACTTC. As protein: CASSKLGTSGQETQYF.